This T cell receptor (beta chain) was sequenced in a study of T-cell reconstitution after alpha-beta-depleted transplantation in children. The study's findings and limits: At one year after transplant, newly produced T cells mostly accounted for T-cell counts and diversity. Some patients owed their high day-60 TCRbeta diversity to surviving recipient T cells and thymic progenitors. Approximately two months post-transplant, alpha-beta T cells reportedly originated from several hundred expanded graft clones.

The table lists this clonotype with many counts. No antigen is known for it. CDR1 and CDR2 (germline): MNHNS, SASEGT. V lost 6 bases and J 4 bases, leaving 12 bases between the germline ends. This CDR3 is built from 13 residues. Unique molecular identifiers were incorporated into the prepared TCRbeta library. TCRdb itself ran the PCR reads through MiXCR, one entry per CDR3 protein. The table shows hundreds of thousands of distinct CDR3 sequences, with 7.5% to 9% occurring only once. The chain recombines TRBV6-1 with TRBJ1-2; tentatively, D is TRBD1 (6 bases). The TCR was taken from a female patient aged 2-10 years who had a stem cell transplant for Fanconi anemia, so the T cells may come from the graft donor. Here the sequenced sample was peripheral blood, taken 360 days after TCRalphabeta/CD19-depleted stem cell transplant. The CDR3 region is CASRETGTYGYTF. The CDR3 nucleotides are TGTGCCAGCAGGGAAACAGGGACCTATGGCTACACCTTC.